Following are 27 T cell receptor beta chains from one sample sequenced in a study of blood T cell repertoires in COVID-19. Repertoires were generated with immunoSEQ multiplex PCR, while TCRdb's copy carries only in-frame clones and drops some. The table shows tens of thousands of clones, with about 80% occurring only once. Sequencing was carried out using peripheral blood. The receptors here all came from a man at least 80 years old with acute or convalescent COVID-19.

The V call is TRBV2, the J call TRBJ1-1; tentative D call: TRBD1 (5 bases). Trimming took 5 bases from V and 1 from J, leaving 8 bases between them. This CDR3 contains 13 residues. Looked up from germline, CDR1 is SNHLY and CDR2 is FYNNEI. CDR3 sequence: CASSLQENTEAFF. CDR3 DNA: TGTGCCAGCAGTCTACAGGAGAACACTGAAGCTTTCTTT.

The V gene is TRBV5-1, the J gene TRBJ2-3, with no clear D. Germline-derived CDR1 and CDR2 are SGHRS and YFSETQ. Deletions cut 8 bases from V and 4 bases from J, with 5 bases between. There are 10 residues in the CDR3. CDR3 region: CASSADTQYF. CDR3 sequence (DNA): TGCGCCAGTTCGGCAGATACGCAGTATTTT.

V and J are TRBV30 and TRBJ1-2, with a possible D match to TRBD1 (6 bases). The CDR3 runs 13 residues. Trimming cost V 3 bases and J 6 bases, with 14 bases left between them. Germline V CDR1 and CDR2: GTSNPN, SVGIG (reference sequence). In nucleotides, the CDR3 is TGTGCCTGGAGGTTACAGGGAGGGCATGGCTACACCTTC. Protein sequence: CAWRLQGGHGYTF.

The rearrangement uses TRBV19 and TRBJ2-5, with 12 bases aligning to TRBD2. V lost 5 bases to trimming and J lost 5 bases; unmatched junction nucleotides: 15. The germline gives CDR1 LNHDA, CDR2 SQIVND (reference sequence). The length of the CDR3 is 18 residues. In DNA, the CDR3 is TGTGCCAGTAGTCGGAATGGGGCTAGCGGGAGGGCCCAGGAGACCCAGTACTTC. Its translation: CASSRNGASGRAQETQYF.

The genes are TRBV10-3 and TRBJ1-5; 8 bases line up with TRBD1. This CDR3 is 17 amino acids long. V lost 4 bases to trimming and J lost 2 bases; unmatched junction nucleotides: 10. Per the germline V gene, CDR1 is ENHRY and CDR2 is SYGVKD. CDR3 nucleotide sequence: TGTGCCATCAGTGGGAGTGGTTTGACAGGGGGCAATCAGCCCCAGCATTTT. Translation gives CAISGSGLTGGNQPQHF.

The gene calls are TRBV21-1 and TRBJ1-2; the table's D gene call, TRBD1, was not cross checked with the DNA. TRBV21-1 is a pseudogene. This CDR3 has 16 residues. The CDR3 loop is CASSSPHRDRAYGYTF. For the CDR3, the DNA is TGTGCCAGCAGCTCCCCACACCGGGACAGGGCCTATGGCTACACCTTC.

This chain uses TRBV2 with TRBJ2-5; TRBD1 is a possible D gene (7 bases). V was shortened by 2 bases and J by 4 bases, with 11 bases between the two germline ends. Germline V gives CDR1 SNHLY, CDR2 FYNNEI. The CDR3 is made up of 14 amino acids. CDR3 coding DNA: TGTGCCAGCAGTGAAAACAGGGGAGGAGAGACCCAGTACTTC. Translated: CASSENRGGETQYF.

Written as DNA, the CDR3 is TGTGCCAGCAGCTTGTTCGGTGGGAGAGCAGATACGCAGTATTTT. The encoded protein is CASSLFGGRADTQYF. The chain joins TRBV7-6 to TRBJ2-3; weak D call: TRBD2 (5 bases). The CDR3 length is 15 residues. The V gene's germline CDR1 is SGHVS and CDR2 FNYEAQ. V lost 3 bases to trimming and J lost 4 bases, with 14 bases between them.

The chain carries TRBV19 and TRBJ2-1; TRBD2 agrees at 12 bases. Germline V CDR1 and CDR2: LNHDA, SQIVND (reference sequence). V shed 10 bases and J 8 bases; nucleotides not matched to a gene: 9. The CDR3 runs to 14 residues. CDR3 bases: TGTGCCACTAAACTAGCGGGGGGTCGACATGAGCAGTTCTTC. This sequence encodes CATKLAGGRHEQFF.

The chain couples TRBV28 to TRBJ1-3; TRBD1 agrees at 7 bases. Germline CDR1 MDHEN, CDR2 SYDVKM. The CDR3 spans 14 residues. The ends lost 5 bases at V and 5 bases at J; junction bases unmatched: 6. As DNA, the CDR3 is TGTGCCAGCAGTGGAGGGGGCGTCAGAAACACCATATATTTT. Residues: CASSGGGVRNTIYF.

The chain employs TRBV5-1 and TRBJ1-2; 7 bases line up with TRBD1. The CDR3 extends over 17 amino acids. The trim removed 4 bases at V and 1 base at J, leaving 13 bases unmatched. CDR1 and CDR2 (germline): SGHRS, YFSETQ. The CDR3: CASSHLMQGGNNYGYTF. The CDR3 DNA is TGCGCCAGCAGCCATCTTATGCAGGGGGGAAATAACTATGGCTACACCTTC.

The rearrangement links TRBV19 to TRBJ2-2; the D is unclear. The CDR3 is 16 amino acids. Germline V gene sequence: CDR1 LNHDA, CDR2 SQIVND (reference sequence). Trimming removed 1 base at V and 2 bases at J, with 11 bases between. CDR3 amino acids: CASSIGALSNTGELFF. The CDR3 region has the DNA TGTGCCAGTAGTATAGGAGCGCTTTCCAACACCGGGGAGCTGTTTTTT.

The table lists this clone with a count of one. The chain links TRBV23-1 to TRBJ2-3, with 7 bases matching TRBD1. TRBV23-1 is marked as an open reading frame, function uncertain. V shed 4 bases, J shed 1 base, and the junction held 8 bases outside the gene matches. The CDR3 consists of 16 residues. The CDR3 sequence: CASSLMGDRCTDTQYF. The CDR3 nucleotides are TGCGCCAGCAGTCTCATGGGGGACAGATGCACAGATACGCAGTATTTT.

The chain links TRBV28 to TRBJ2-3; 14 bases align to TRBD2. The CDR3 is 19 residues long. Germline trimming cut 5 bases from V and 0 bases from J; bases unmatched to any gene: 10. Germline CDR1 MDHEN, CDR2 SYDVKM. The CDR3 region has the DNA TGTGCCAGCAGTCCCCTTGGGACTAGCGGGGGTACTAGCACAGATACGCAGTATTTT. This translates into CASSPLGTSGGTSTDTQYF.

The sample holds one count of this clone. The chain recombines TRBV2 with TRBJ1-5; 9 bases are shared with TRBD1. This CDR3 has 16 residues. CDR1 is SNHLY and CDR2 is FYNNEI in the germline V gene. Trimming removed 4 bases from V and 7 bases from J; junction bases left unmatched: 11. The CDR3 sequence is CASSGGGTGFGQPQHF. Here the CDR3 DNA reads TGTGCCAGCAGTGGAGGGGGGACAGGGTTTGGCCAGCCCCAGCATTTT.

This clone appeared a single time. The V call is TRBV4-3, the J call TRBJ1-2, with TRBD1 as a possible D gene (6 bases). This CDR3 has 15 amino acids. Trimming shortened V by 1 base and J by 4 bases, and 13 bases separated the two germline ends. Germline loops: CDR1 LGHNA, CDR2 YSLEER. The CDR3 loop reads CASSQGPDSSYGYTF. CDR3 nucleotides: TGCGCCAGCAGCCAAGGGCCGGACAGTTCCTATGGCTACACCTTC.

The chain employs TRBV7-9 and TRBJ1-5; TRBD1 agrees at 7 bases. The germline V gene has CDR1 SEHNR and CDR2 FQNEAQ (reference sequence). The V and J ends lost 5 bases and 2 bases, in that order; junction bases with no gene match: 9. CDR3 length: 16 amino acids. The CDR3 region is CASSPGQLLGNQPQHF. As DNA, the CDR3 is TGTGCCAGCAGCCCGGGACAGCTTCTAGGCAATCAGCCCCAGCATTTT. Drawing the rest from reference TRBV7-9 and TRBJ1-5, the complete variable domain is DTGVSQNPRHKITKRGQNVTFRCDPISEHNRLYWYRQTLGQGPEFLTYFQNEAQLEKSRLLSDRFSAERPKGSFSTLEIQRTEQGDSAMYLCASSPGQLLGNQPQHFGDGTRLSIL.

The chain links TRBV6-2 or TRBV6-3 to TRBJ2-7, with a possible D match to TRBD1 (5 bases). This CDR3 has 14 amino acids. Between the trimmed V and J ends, which lost 4 bases and 0 bases, there was a span of 10 bases. Germline CDR1 is MNHEY and CDR2 is SVGEGT. CDR3 sequence reads: CASSSRVSSYEQYF. CDR3 sequence (DNA): TGTGCCAGCAGTTCCAGGGTTAGCTCCTACGAGCAGTACTTC.

The sample holds a few counts of this clone. This chain connects TRBV7-2 to TRBJ2-3; 13 bases align to TRBD2. From germline, CDR1 is SGHTA and CDR2 FQGNSA. V shed 4 bases, J shed 8 bases, and the junction held 3 bases outside the gene matches. This CDR3 comprises 14 residues. CDR3 in amino acids: CASSSGLAGATQYF. The CDR3 DNA follows: TGTGCCAGCAGCTCAGGACTAGCGGGAGCTACGCAGTATTTT.

This clone has more than one count but fewer than ten. The rearrangement joins TRBV6-6 to TRBJ1-5; 8 bases line up with TRBD1. Germline V CDR1 and CDR2: MNHNY, SVGAGI (reference sequence). Trimming cost V 6 bases and J 5 bases; bases outside gene matches: 6. This CDR3 is built from 14 residues. The CDR3 region is CASRDRVGDQPQHF. CDR3 coding DNA: TGTGCCAGCAGGGACAGGGTTGGCGATCAGCCCCAGCATTTT.

This clone was seen a few times. The same CDR3 arises from other DNA sequences in this sample as well. V is TRBV18 and J is TRBJ1-4; 7 bases are a match to TRBD1. V lost 3 bases, J lost 5 bases, and 0 bases stayed unmatched. This CDR3 has 13 amino acids. The germline V gene has CDR1 KGHSH and CDR2 LQKENI. CDR3 sequence: CASSPGQNEKLFF. CDR3 coding DNA: TGTGCCAGCTCACCGGGACAGAATGAAAAACTGTTTTTT.

This clone occurred once. The chain is built from TRBV6-5 and TRBJ1-6, with a possible D match to TRBD1 (5 bases). The CDR3 has 15 residues. Trimming removed 0 bases from V and 10 bases from J, with 13 bases in between. The germline V gene has CDR1 MNHEY and CDR2 SVGAGI. The CDR3, as DNA: TGTGCCAGCAGTTACTCGGGAGGGGTTGGCTCACCCCTCCACTTT. Residues: CASSYSGGVGSPLHF.

J is TRBJ1-1 and V is TRBV12-3 or TRBV12-4; 10 bases match TRBD1. Trimming at V came to 1 base and at J to 12 bases, leaving 5 bases not matched to a gene. The CDR3 has 13 amino acids. The CDR3 region has the DNA TGTGCCAGCAGTTTAGACCGGGACAGGGGTACTTTCTTT. Residues: CASSLDRDRGTFF.

This clone was recorded once. Written as DNA, the CDR3 is TGTGCCAGCAGCTTCCTAGCGGGAGACCCCGGGGAGCTGTTTTTT. Translating it yields CASSFLAGDPGELFF. This chain connects TRBV7-9 to TRBJ2-2, with TRBD2 matching 10 bases. With V trimmed by 3 bases and J by 6 bases, 4 bases remained unmatched. This CDR3 has 15 amino acids. The germline V gene encodes CDR1 SEHNR and CDR2 FQNEAQ (reference sequence). Based on the CDR3 plus reference TRBV7-9 and TRBJ2-2, the full variable domain is DTGVSQNPRHKITKRGQNVTFRCDPISEHNRLYWYRQTLGQGPEFLTYFQNEAQLEKSRLLSDRFSAERPKGSFSTLEIQRTEQGDSAMYLCASSFLAGDPGELFFGEGSRLTVL.

This sequence joins TRBV28 and TRBJ1-1; D might be TRBD1 (5 bases). The CDR3 is made up of 18 amino acids. CDR1 and CDR2 (germline): MDHEN, SYDVKM. V shed 6 bases and J shed 4 bases, with 27 bases lying between them. CDR3 in amino acids: CASRLGAGRMGRATEAFF. CDR3 DNA sequence: TGTGCCAGCAGGCTAGGGGCGGGACGTATGGGACGGGCCACTGAAGCTTTCTTT. Filled out from reference TRBV28 and TRBJ1-1, the complete variable domain reads DVKVTQSSRYLVKRTGEKVFLECVQDMDHENMFWYRQDPGLGLRLIYFSYDVKMKEKGDIPEGYSVSREKKERFSLILESASTNQTSMYLCASRLGAGRMGRATEAFFGQGTRLTVV.

This clone was seen just once. This chain joins TRBV5-1 and TRBJ1-4; TRBD1 agrees at 8 bases. Germline loops: CDR1 SGHRS, CDR2 YFSETQ. The ends lost 4 bases at V and 7 bases at J; junction bases unmatched: 9. This CDR3 has 15 amino acids. CDR3 DNA: TGCGCCAGCAGCGGACAGGGTTCGCCGGGTGAAAAACTGTTTTTT. This sequence encodes CASSGQGSPGEKLFF.

This clone was recorded only once. The CDR3 loop reads CASSLASGNNEQFF. In DNA form, the CDR3 reads TGCGCCAGCAGCTTGGCTAGCGGAAACAATGAGCAGTTCTTC. V gene TRBV5-1 combines with J gene TRBJ2-1; the match to TRBD2 covers 7 bases. The CDR3 consists of 14 residues. The germline gives CDR1 SGHRS, CDR2 YFSETQ. With V trimmed by 0 bases and J by 5 bases, 2 bases remained unmatched.